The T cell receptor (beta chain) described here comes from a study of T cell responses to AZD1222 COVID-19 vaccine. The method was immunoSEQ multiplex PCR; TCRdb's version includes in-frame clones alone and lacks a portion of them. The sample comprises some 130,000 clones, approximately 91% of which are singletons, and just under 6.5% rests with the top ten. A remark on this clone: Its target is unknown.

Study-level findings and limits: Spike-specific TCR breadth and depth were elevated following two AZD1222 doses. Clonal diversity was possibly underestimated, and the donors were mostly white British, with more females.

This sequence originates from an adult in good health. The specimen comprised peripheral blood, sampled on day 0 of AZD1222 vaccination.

The CDR3 here is CASSLGERQPQHF. DNA of the CDR3: TGTGCCAGCAGCCTGGGGGAACGACAGCCCCAGCATTTT. The chain carries TRBV4-2 and TRBJ1-5; D may be TRBD1 (5 bases). The V gene lost 4 bases and the J gene lost 7 bases, with 11 bases spanning the gap. The germline V gene encodes CDR1 LGHNA and CDR2 YNFKEQ. The CDR3 has 13 amino acids.